This is a list of T cell receptor beta chains from one sample in a study of tumor-infiltrating lymphocytes in localized non-small cell lung cancer. Clones were sequenced by immunoSEQ multiplex PCR, and TCRdb holds only the in-frame ones, with some missing. The table shows some 11,000 clones, with 55% to 80% occurring only once. The specimen sequenced was lung tumor tissue. All receptors derive from a human donor with non-small cell lung cancer. Each CDR3 is given with its conserved first and last residue. D genes are given only for firm matches. A row's size may be missing; if present it is once, few, many or a size class.

j_call,v_call,d_call,clone_size,cdr3_aa,cdr3_nt
TRBJ2-3,TRBV7-6,-,-,CASSSSGSREDTQYF,TGTGCCAGCAGCTCCTCAGGGTCCAGGGAAGATACGCAGTATTTT
TRBJ2-7,TRBV5-6,-,-,CASSFVLGQAYEQYF,TGTGCCAGCAGCTTCGTTTTGGGTCAGGCTTACGAGCAGTACTTC
TRBJ2-1,TRBV10-3,TRBD2,few,CAISERGVWNEQFF,TGTGCCATCAGTGAGCGGGGGGTCTGGAATGAGCAGTTCTTC
TRBJ1-2,TRBV18,-,few,CASSPRENYGYTF,TGTGCCAGCTCACCGAGGGAGAACTATGGCTACACCTTC
TRBJ1-5,TRBV6-5,TRBD1,-,CASSSDRENQPQHF,TGTGCCAGCAGTTCCGACAGGGAGAATCAGCCCCAGCATTTT
TRBJ1-1,TRBV5-6,-,medium-sized,CASSLKQELEAFF,TGTGCCAGCAGCTTGAAACAGGAACTTGAAGCTTTCTTT
TRBJ1-2,TRBV6-5,-,-,CASMGGTHINGYTF,TGTGCCAGCATGGGCGGGACACATATAAATGGCTACACCTTC
TRBJ2-7,TRBV18,TRBD2,-,CASSPFRLAGGTYEQYF,TGTGCCAGCTCGCCTTTCCGACTAGCGGGAGGGACCTACGAGCAGTACTTC
TRBJ1-4,TRBV25-1,-,-,CASRAGGSEKLFF,TGTGCCAGCAGGGCGGGAGGTTCCGAAAAACTGTTTTTT
TRBJ2-7,TRBV5-4,-,medium-sized,CASSFGVSSYEQYF,TGTGCCAGCAGCTTTGGGGTCTCATCCTACGAGCAGTACTTC
TRBJ1-1,TRBV13,-,-,CASSERTEAFF,TGTGCCAGCAGCGAACGGACTGAAGCTTTCTTT
TRBJ1-4,TRBV18,TRBD1,-,CASSPTGGGEKLFF,TGTGCCAGCTCCCCTACAGGGGGTGGCGAAAAACTGTTTTTT
TRBJ1-5,TRBV6-1,TRBD1,-,CASRQGAFQPQHF,TGTGCCAGCAGACAGGGGGCCTTTCAGCCCCAGCATTTT
TRBJ1-2,TRBV11-2,TRBD1,few,CASSPRQGGNYGYTF,TGTGCCAGCAGCCCTAGACAGGGGGGTAACTATGGCTACACCTTC
TRBJ1-4,TRBV6-1,-,-,CASSWGRTNEKLFF,TGTGCCAGCAGTTGGGGGAGGACTAATGAAAAACTGTTTTTT
TRBJ2-7,TRBV30,-,-,CAWSATGPFTYEQYF,TGTGCCTGGAGTGCAACCGGGCCCTTTACCTACGAGCAGTACTTC
TRBJ2-7,TRBV7-9,-,-,CASSQNEEQYF,TGTGCCAGCAGCCAGAACGAGGAGCAGTACTTC
TRBJ2-7,TRBV6-6,-,-,CASSYWGRNEQYF,TGTGCCAGCAGTTATTGGGGTAGAAACGAGCAGTACTTC
TRBJ2-1,TRBV29-1,TRBD2,-,CSVYGTSGRFF,TGCAGCGTTTACGGGACTAGCGGGAGGTTCTTC
TRBJ2-6,TRBV27,-,-,CASSSLFGANVLTF,TGTGCCAGCAGTTCCCTCTTTGGGGCCAACGTCCTGACTTTC
TRBJ1-2,TRBV7-9,-,once,CASSLATNYGYTF,TGTGCTAGCAGCTTAGCGACCAACTATGGCTACACCTTC
TRBJ2-6,TRBV6-5,-,few,CASMKGSGANVLTF,TGTGCCAGCATGAAGGGCTCTGGGGCCAACGTCCTGACTTTC
TRBJ2-3,TRBV11-2,TRBD2,-,CASSLDRTSEYTDTQYF,TGTGCCAGCAGCTTAGACCGGACTAGCGAATACACAGATACGCAGTATTTT
TRBJ1-2,TRBV30,TRBD1,-,CAWRDLGTGFSSYGYTF,TGTGCCTGGAGGGACCTCGGGACAGGATTTTCGAGCTATGGCTACACCTTC
TRBJ2-3,TRBV29-1,-,few,CSIESPSSTDTQYF,TGCAGCATAGAGTCCCCCAGTTCCACAGATACGCAGTATTTT
TRBJ2-7,TRBV5-5,TRBD1,-,CASSWTGAAYEQYF,TGTGCCAGCAGCTGGACAGGTGCGGCCTACGAGCAGTACTTC
TRBJ2-1,TRBV7-2,-,-,CASSLVVGLAAGSYNEQFF,TGTGCCAGCAGCTTAGTGGTAGGATTGGCCGCGGGCTCCTACAATGAGCAGTTCTTC
TRBJ2-3,TRBV11-2,-,-,CASSLDRGGNTQYF,TGTGCCAGCAGCTTAGATAGGGGTGGTAATACGCAGTATTTT
TRBJ1-2,TRBV5-4,-,-,CASSLRDIVNYGYTF,TGTGCCAGCAGCTTGCGGGACATAGTTAACTATGGCTACACCTTC
TRBJ2-7,TRBV7-4,TRBD2,-,CAETGTSGRGSYEQYF,TGTGCAGAAACCGGGACTAGCGGGAGAGGCTCCTACGAGCAGTACTTC
TRBJ1-1,TRBV7-2,-,medium-sized,CASSLALGNTEAFF,TGTGCCAGCAGCTTAGCGCTTGGGAACACTGAAGCTTTCTTT
TRBJ1-1,TRBV7-2,-,-,CASSLRSIGTEAFF,TGTGCCAGCAGCTTGCGGAGTATCGGCACTGAAGCTTTCTTT
TRBJ2-5,TRBV7-8,TRBD2,medium-sized,CASGGTSGTQYF,TGTGCCAGCGGCGGGACTAGCGGGACCCAGTACTTC
TRBJ2-7,TRBV4-1,TRBD1,-,CASSQERTGLSYEQYF,TGCGCCAGCAGCCAAGAGAGGACAGGGCTCTCCTACGAGCAGTACTTC
TRBJ2-7,TRBV18,-,medium-sized,CASSRQRLYEQYF,TGTGCCAGCTCACGACAAAGACTCTACGAGCAGTACTTC
TRBJ2-3,TRBV27,-,-,CASSSHNSDTQYF,TGTGCCAGCAGTTCGCACAACTCAGATACGCAGTATTTT
TRBJ2-7,TRBV2,-,-,CASSVGTTYEQYF,TGTGCCAGCAGTGTTGGGACAACCTACGAGCAGTACTTC
TRBJ1-6,TRBV5-1,-,medium-sized,CASSLNGGEVVPLHF,TGCGCCAGCAGCCTGAATGGGGGGGAGGTAGTCCCCCTCCACTTT
TRBJ2-1,TRBV7-2,TRBD1,-,CASSLRGQTGNEQFF,TGTGCCAGCAGCTTAAGGGGACAGACGGGGAATGAGCAGTTCTTC
TRBJ2-5,TRBV18,TRBD1,-,CASSGTGETQYF,TGTGCCAGCTCAGGGACAGGGGAGACCCAGTACTTC
TRBJ2-6,TRBV2,-,-,CASRVSGAGGANVLTF,TGTGCCAGCAGAGTTTCCGGGGCGGGCGGGGCCAACGTCCTGACTTTC
TRBJ2-1,TRBV9,TRBD2,once,CASRDGLAESNEQFF,TGTGCCAGCAGAGACGGACTAGCGGAGTCCAATGAGCAGTTCTTC
TRBJ1-2,TRBV11-2,-,few,CASSLESGNYGYTF,TGTGCCAGCAGCTTAGAAAGTGGGAACTATGGCTACACCTTC
TRBJ2-3,TRBV5-5,TRBD2,-,CASSLDGRAIDTQYF,TGTGCCAGCAGCTTGGACGGGAGGGCCATCGATACGCAGTATTTT
TRBJ2-1,TRBV4-3,-,once,CASQRGLANYNEQFF,TGCGCCAGCCAGCGCGGGCTAGCGAACTACAATGAGCAGTTCTTC
TRBJ2-3,TRBV5-5,-,once,CASSFHQGSTDTQYF,TGTGCCAGCAGCTTTCACCAGGGGTCCACAGATACGCAGTATTTT
TRBJ1-1,TRBV27,-,-,CASSSGGGTEAFF,TGTGCCAGCAGTTCCGGGGGAGGCACTGAAGCTTTCTTT
TRBJ2-3,TRBV10-2,TRBD2,-,CASEGLADTDTQYF,TGCGCCAGCGAGGGACTAGCGGACACAGATACGCAGTATTTT
TRBJ1-1,TRBV10-3,-,-,CAISGRDRNTEAFF,TGTGCCATCAGTGGTCGGGATCGGAACACTGAAGCTTTCTTT
TRBJ1-1,TRBV11-2,-,-,CASSLRRTEAFF,TGTGCCAGCAGCTTACGGAGGACTGAAGCTTTCTTT
TRBJ2-7,TRBV20-1,-,-,CSAGSYEQYF,TGCAGTGCTGGCAGTTACGAGCAGTACTTC
TRBJ2-1,TRBV7-2,-,-,CASSVLNEQFF,TGTGCCAGCAGCGTTCTCAATGAGCAGTTCTTC
TRBJ1-1,TRBV9,TRBD1,-,CASSVEAGGTEAFF,TGTGCCAGCAGCGTAGAGGCAGGGGGAACTGAAGCTTTCTTT
TRBJ2-7,TRBV7-9,-,-,CASSLVELISYEQYF,TGTGCCAGCAGCTTAGTCGAGCTTATCTCCTACGAGCAGTACTTC
TRBJ1-2,TRBV18,TRBD1,-,CASSRDRTYGYTF,TGTGCCAGCTCCCGGGACAGGACCTATGGCTACACCTTC
TRBJ2-5,TRBV5-1,TRBD1,once,CASSFRDSQETQYF,TGCGCCAGCAGCTTCCGGGACAGCCAAGAGACCCAGTACTTC